One sample yielded the 20 T cell receptor beta chains listed below, sequenced in a study of T cells after yellow fever vaccination. Using its own MiXCR run on the 5' RACE reads, TCRdb lists one record per CDR3 protein. Seen here are approximately 96,000 distinct CDR3 sequences, around 9.8% observed once, and the top ten hold roughly 15%. The input for sequencing was CD8+ T cells not binding an NS4B(214-222) dextramer, sorted from PBMCs, taken roughly 14 days after the first yellow fever vaccination. These receptors came from a man younger than 35 who received the YFV17D yellow fever vaccine.

This chain uses TRBV6-6 with TRBJ1-2; D is uncertain. The CDR3 loop spans 13 amino acids. Germline assignment: CDR1 MNHNY and CDR2 SVGAGI (reference sequence). Trimming removed 0 bases from V and 4 bases from J, with 6 bases in between. CDR3: CASSYSLTYGYTF. The DNA of the CDR3 is TGTGCCAGCAGTTACTCCCTAACCTATGGCTACACCTTC.

This clonotype was picked up a small number of times. V is TRBV7-9 and J is TRBJ1-1; 8 bases match TRBD1. V shed 5 bases and J 5 bases; nucleotides not matched to a gene: 1. CDR1 is SEHNR and CDR2 is FQNEAQ in the germline V gene (reference sequence). This CDR3 spans 12 amino acids. The CDR3 region is CASSRTGTEAFF. The DNA for the CDR3 is TGTGCCAGCAGCCGGACAGGGACTGAAGCTTTCTTT.

This clonotype has more than one count but fewer than ten. The rearrangement links TRBV7-3 to TRBJ2-2; D not resolved. The CDR3 totals 12 residues. Trimming took off 0 bases at V and 8 bases at J, with 4 bases between the two ends. The germline gives CDR1 SGHTA, CDR2 FQGTGA. CDR3 sequence: CASSLTQGELFF. CDR3 in DNA: TGTGCCAGCAGCTTAACTCAAGGGGAGCTGTTTTTT.

The genes are TRBV7-9 and TRBJ1-1; D gene ambiguous. The germline CDR1 and CDR2 sequences are SEHNR and FQNEAQ (reference sequence). CDR3 length: 13 residues. The germline V and J ends were trimmed by 7 bases and 0 bases, with 9 bases remaining between them. The DNA for the CDR3 is TGTGCCAGCACCGGATCGCTGAACACTGAAGCTTTCTTT. As protein: CASTGSLNTEAFF.

The chain has TRBV5-5 and TRBJ2-2; 7 nucleotides match TRBD1. The CDR3 spans 14 residues. Germline V CDR1 and CDR2: SGHKS, YYEKEE (reference sequence). After removal of 3 bases from V and 7 bases from J, the junction contained 6 bases not matched to a gene. The CDR3 reads CASSSTGWDGELFF. CDR3 DNA sequence: TGTGCCAGCAGCTCGACAGGGTGGGACGGGGAGCTGTTTTTT.

The rearrangement uses TRBV11-2 and TRBJ1-6, with TRBD1 identical over 7 bases. Trimming cost V 3 bases and J 3 bases; bases outside gene matches: 2. The CDR3 has 15 residues. Per germline, CDR1 SGHAT and CDR2 FQNNGV. CDR3 region: CASSLWDSYNSPLHF. In nucleotides, the CDR3 is TGTGCCAGCAGCTTGTGGGACAGCTATAATTCACCCCTCCACTTT.

The table lists this clonotype with a few counts. This chain uses TRBV7-8 with TRBJ1-1; D unresolved. Germline V lookup: CDR1 SGHVS, CDR2 FQNEAQ. V gave up 1 base and J gave up 0 bases, with 9 bases separating them. CDR3 size: 15 residues. CDR3: CASSLDRYMNTEAFF. DNA for the CDR3: TGTGCCAGCAGCTTAGACCGATACATGAACACTGAAGCTTTCTTT. Complete variable domain (other parts from reference TRBV7-8 and TRBJ1-1): GAGVSQSPRYKVAKRGQDVALRCDPISGHVSLFWYQQALGQGPEFLTYFQNEAQLDKSGLPSDRFFAERPEGSVSTLKIQRTQQEDSAVYLCASSLDRYMNTEAFFGQGTRLTVV.

V gene TRBV6-2 or TRBV6-3 combines with J gene TRBJ1-5; TRBD1 is a possible D gene (6 bases). Trimming removed 7 bases from V and 7 bases from J, with 23 bases in between. This CDR3 comprises 16 residues. CDR1 is MNHEY, CDR2 SVGEGT, per germline. The CDR3 region is CASNALDRQQGQPQHF. Here the CDR3 DNA reads TGTGCCAGCAACGCACTGGACCGTCAACAGGGACAGCCCCAGCATTTT.

The chain recombines TRBV20-1 with TRBJ2-1, with 12 bases identical to TRBD2. CDR3 length: 17 amino acids. With 6 bases clipped from V and 7 bases from J, the junction kept 16 bases outside the gene matches. The germline V gene has CDR1 DFQATT and CDR2 SNEGSKA (reference sequence). The CDR3 loop is CSAKPLSTSGGGNEQFF. CDR3 nucleotide sequence: TGCAGTGCCAAGCCCCTCTCGACTAGCGGGGGAGGGAATGAGCAGTTCTTC.

This clonotype was counted between two and nine times. This chain joins TRBV6-1 and TRBJ2-7, with unresolved D. V gave up 5 bases and J gave up 3 bases, with 11 bases separating them. CDR3 size: 13 residues. Germline lookup yields CDR1 MNHNS and CDR2 SASEGT. The CDR3: CASSKGAYYEQYF. In DNA form, the CDR3 reads TGTGCCAGCAGTAAGGGTGCTTACTACGAGCAGTACTTC.

This clonotype occurred a few times. The chain joins TRBV6-6 to TRBJ1-1; D is perhaps TRBD1 (5 bases). With 9 bases removed from V and 4 bases from J, the gap between germline ends came to 15 bases. The length of the CDR3 is 13 residues. Germline V gene sequence: CDR1 MNHNY, CDR2 SVGAGI (reference sequence). CDR3 DNA: TGTGCCAGACGAGAAGGGGTTGGCACTGAAGCTTTCTTT. Protein product: CARREGVGTEAFF.

This CDR3 is CASLRGGRDTGELFF. CDR3 DNA sequence: TGCGCCAGCCTGCGGGGGGGCCGAGACACCGGGGAGCTGTTTTTT. V usage is TRBV5-1 and J usage is TRBJ2-2; 9 bases are shared with TRBD2. Looked up from germline, CDR1 is SGHRS and CDR2 is YFSETQ. The CDR3 contains 15 residues. The ends lost 7 bases at V and 3 bases at J; junction bases unmatched: 7. The full variable domain, with the rest looked up from reference TRBV5-1 and TRBJ2-2, is KAGVTQTPRYLIKTRGQQVTLSCSPISGHRSVSWYQQTPGQGLQFLFEYFSETQRNKGNFPGRFSGRQFSNSRSEMNVSTLELGDSALYLCASLRGGRDTGELFFGEGSRLTVL.

The gene calls are TRBV28 and TRBJ2-5; the match to TRBD1 covers 8 bases. Trimming cost V 6 bases and J 2 bases; bases outside gene matches: 8. This CDR3 comprises 15 residues. The germline gives CDR1 MDHEN, CDR2 SYDVKM. The CDR3, as DNA: TGTGCCAGCAGCCGAGGGGACAGGATGCAAGAGACCCAGTACTTC. Protein product: CASSRGDRMQETQYF.

The chain combines TRBV29-1 with TRBJ2-7; 16 positions match TRBD2. This CDR3 has 16 amino acids. CDR1 and CDR2 from the germline V gene are SQVTM and ANQGSEA. The trim removed 5 bases at V and 2 bases at J, leaving 6 bases unmatched. CDR3 DNA sequence: TGCAGCGTTTCCTCGGGACTAGCGGGGGGGGCCTACGAGCAGTACTTC. It codes for CSVSSGLAGGAYEQYF.

The V and J genes are TRBV12-3 or TRBV12-4 and TRBJ2-7; D call uncertain. V lost 8 bases and J 1 base, leaving 6 bases between the germline ends. The length of the CDR3 is 11 residues. CDR3 region: CASAGSYEQYF. The CDR3 DNA is TGTGCCAGCGCCGGGTCCTACGAGCAGTACTTC.

This clonotype has more than one count but fewer than ten. This chain links TRBV7-3 with TRBJ1-5, with D tentatively TRBD1 (6 bases). The germline gives CDR1 SGHTA, CDR2 FQGTGA. The V end was cut by 4 bases, the J end by 5 bases, with 24 bases between. The length of the CDR3 is 18 residues. CDR3 amino acids: CASSSPGAVEKEYQPQHF. CDR3 DNA: TGTGCCAGCAGCTCGCCGGGGGCGGTGGAAAAAGAATATCAGCCCCAGCATTTT.

This clonotype showed up just a few times. The rearrangement uses TRBV6-2 or TRBV6-3 and TRBJ2-1, with D possibly called TRBD1 or TRBD2 (5 bases each). V lost 5 bases and J lost 8, with 25 bases in between. Germline-derived CDR1 and CDR2 are MNHEY and SVGEGT. The CDR3 has 17 residues. The CDR3 DNA reads TGTGCCAGCAGTCCTGCCGTGGGACGTACACCGGGCGATGAGCAGTTCTTC. Translation: CASSPAVGRTPGDEQFF.

This clonotype has a handful of counts. The V and J genes are TRBV7-6 and TRBJ1-5, with D possibly TRBD1 on 5 matching bases. Per germline, CDR1 SGHVS and CDR2 FNYEAQ. The CDR3 consists of 14 residues. Trimming stripped 1 base from V and 4 bases from J, with 8 bases between. This CDR3 reads CASSLGDGNQPQHF. The CDR3 DNA follows: TGTGCCAGCAGCTTAGGGGACGGAAATCAGCCCCAGCATTTT.

In this sample, this clonotype turned up a few times. The J gene is TRBJ2-3, the V gene TRBV4-1, with 14 bases matching TRBD2. V dropped 0 bases and J dropped 1; count of bases not matched to a gene: 12. This CDR3 is 21 amino acids long. Germline CDR1 is MGHRA and CDR2 is YSYEKL. The CDR3 spells CASSQDGPGLAGGRGTDTQYF. CDR3 sequence (DNA): TGCGCCAGCAGCCAAGATGGACCCGGACTAGCGGGGGGCAGGGGCACAGATACGCAGTATTTT.

A few counts support this clonotype. The J gene is TRBJ2-1, the V gene TRBV7-6, with a weak D call TRBD2 (5 bases). V was clipped by 1 base and J by 7 bases, with 8 bases between them. From germline, CDR1 is SGHVS and CDR2 FNYEAQ. CDR3 size: 13 residues. CDR3 sequence: CASSLERGNEQFF. CDR3 bases: TGTGCCAGCAGCTTAGAGCGCGGGAATGAGCAGTTCTTC.